The entry that follows covers one T cell receptor (beta chain) sequence. Many counts were recorded for this clonotype. Its antigen is unknown. Base qualities are not recorded, but no much larger clone differs from it by a single base. This entry is derived from a study of human T cells and chemical hapten exposure (TCRdb year 2021). Notes on the research overall: For sensitization, 2% DPC in acetone was applied to a 2 cm by 2 cm area of upper inner arm skin. Weekly therapeutic DPC doses were additionally applied to the scalp of patients throughout the roughly 26-week study period. Patch testing was performed on the upper back with Finn chambers containing 0.01% DPC, and the patch tests were scored after 6 days according to International Contact Dermatitis Research Group standards. The mostly female patient cohort included alopecia areata with under or over 50% scalp involvement, alopecia totalis and alopecia universalis. The libraries were sequenced as a pool, and the TCR yield per sample differed mostly because of small variations in library volumes within the pool. This study followed changes in the peripheral blood TCR repertoire in vivo during primary and secondary sensitization of alopecia patients to the hapten diphenylcyclopropenone (DPC). Blood samples were taken from patients before sensitization (week 0) and then at 2, 6 and about 24 weeks after DPC sensitization. Blood for TCR sequencing was provided by twenty-nine alopecia patients at one to four time points (pre-sensitization, 2, 6 and 24 weeks). Here is what the overall study found, with its caveats: The number of PT1 expanded TCRs positively correlated with patch test score, significant at thresholds 8, 16 and 32 but not 4. After repeated subsampling, the strength of the expansion versus patch-test correlation and the threshold at which it became significant changed. Alopecia, a presumed autoimmune disease, was present in all patients, so the immune response of the patients might differ from that of healthy individuals. Significantly more large CDR3 similarity clusters were formed by expanded TCRs than by pre-sensitization or healthy control sets, consistent with antigen-driven responses. DPC sensitization did not change the number of TCRs with a frequency above 1 in 1000, and there was no evidence of changes in global repertoire structure.

The method behind the library was RACE. Sequenced on a NextSeq 500. During library preparation, unique molecular identifiers were attached to individual cDNA molecules so that TCRs could be counted quantitatively and reproducibly. For every blood RNA sample, sequencing covered both the TCR alpha and TCR beta chains. From the authors' description of their analysis: The median number of TCRs per sample was over 85,000, ranging from 23,224 to 690,600. V, J and CDR3 annotation of the TCR reads was carried out using the Decombinator software suite. Every sample was subsampled to the same number of TCRs (28,000) for the PS versus PT1 abundance plots. TCRs were defined as expanded if absent before sensitization and observed at least eight times at the 2-week time point. The public reads were run again by TCRdb, first through fastp at Q25 and then through MiXCR, and only productive beta chains were kept. All rows with the same CDR3 protein become a single entry with the most common DNA and genes. TCRdb assigned the V and J calls; the authors' analysis was not used. Across this sample there are around 120,000 distinct CDR3 sequences, with 9% to 14% seen only once. The ten top clones hold 1.3% to 1.5% of the sample.

Explained via the paper, the time point label denotes: patch test 1, 2 weeks after DPC sensitization. In light of the paper, this sample's treatment or condition label describes: therapeutic diphenylcyclopropenone sensitization with weekly scalp DPC. At each patch-test visit, blood was drawn before the patch test was applied. To be eligible, patients had to be aged 18 to 70, diagnosed with alopecia and judged suitable for DPC therapy, while pregnant patients were excluded. Unfractionated whole blood was collected in Tempus Blood RNA tubes, and total RNA was extracted from that blood. The germline V gene yields SQVTM for CDR1 and ANQGSEA for CDR2. V is clipped by 0 bases and J by 4 bases, and the sequence between their germline boundaries is 6 bases long. The cysteine opens and the phenylalanine closes a CDR3 of 12 amino acids. The retained sequence is limited to the CDR3, 36 bases, with the frame set at the first base.

Recombination joined TRBV29-1 with TRBJ1-1; the D segment cannot be called with confidence. Sequencing used whole blood, obtained in connection with sensitization to the hapten diphenylcyclopropenone (DPC). This sequence was found in a woman aged 50 to 65 with alopecia areata. Some clones in this sample may be carry-over from other donors' samples. The CDR3 region: CSVEDMSTEAFF. The nucleotide sequence reads TGCAGCGTTGAAGATATGTCCACTGAAGCTTTCTTT. Beyond the CDR3, the reference TRBV29-1 and TRBJ1-1 genes provide the residues; the full variable domain reads: SAVISQKPSRDICQRGTSLTIQCQVDSQVTMMFWYRQQPGQSLTLIATANQGSEATYESGFVIDKFPISRPNLTFSTLTVSNMSPEDSSIYLCSVEDMSTEAFFGQGTRLTVV.